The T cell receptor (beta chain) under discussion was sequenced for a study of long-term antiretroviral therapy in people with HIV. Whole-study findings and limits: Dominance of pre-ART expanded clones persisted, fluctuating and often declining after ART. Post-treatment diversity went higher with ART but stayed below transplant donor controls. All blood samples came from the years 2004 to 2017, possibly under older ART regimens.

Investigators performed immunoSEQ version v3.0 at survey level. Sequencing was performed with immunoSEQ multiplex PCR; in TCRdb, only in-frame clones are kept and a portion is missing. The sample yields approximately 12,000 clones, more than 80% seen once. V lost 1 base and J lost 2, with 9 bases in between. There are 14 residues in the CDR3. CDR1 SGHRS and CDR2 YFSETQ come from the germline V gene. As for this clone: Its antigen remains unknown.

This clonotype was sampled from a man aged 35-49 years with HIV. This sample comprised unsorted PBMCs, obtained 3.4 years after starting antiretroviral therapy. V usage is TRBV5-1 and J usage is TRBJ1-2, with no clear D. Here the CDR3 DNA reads TGCGCCAGCAGCTTGCAGGACCCGAACTATGGCTACACCTTC. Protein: CASSLQDPNYGYTF.